These T cell receptor beta chains were read from a single sample in a study of cytomegalovirus exposure and HLA in healthy donors. Using immunoSEQ multiplex PCR, the repertoire was profiled, and TCRdb retains in-frame clones only, with some absent. The table records more than 85,000 clones, more than 65% of them present only once. Material: PBMCs. The receptors here all came from a man aged 25 to 40 in good health and CMV-seropositive. CDR3s include the opening cysteine and the closing phenylalanine or tryptophan. D genes are given only for firm matches. The size field is filled for only some rows; it gives once, few, many or a size class.

CDR3 DNA	CDR3 protein	V gene	D gene	J gene	clone size
TGCGCCAGCAGCTTGGTGGGGGGCCAAGAGACCCAGTACTTC	CASSLVGGQETQYF	TRBV5-1	-	TRBJ2-5	once
TGTGCCAGCAGACAGGACAGGGAGGGAGAGACCCAGTACTTC	CASRQDREGETQYF	TRBV25-1	-	TRBJ2-5	-
TGTGCCAGCAGCTCACGGGGGGGGGTAGACACTGAAGCTTTCTTT	CASSSRGGVDTEAFF	TRBV11-3	-	TRBJ1-1	-
TGTGCCAGCAGCTTGGGGGGAGGCAATCAGCCCCAGCATTTT	CASSLGGGNQPQHF	TRBV7-6	-	TRBJ1-5	-
TGTGCCAGTAGTGTCACCGGGACAGGGGGTTTGGGCTACACCTTC	CASSVTGTGGLGYTF	TRBV19	TRBD1	TRBJ1-2	-
TGCGCCAGCAGCTTGACAGGGTTGGATGAGCAGTTCTTC	CASSLTGLDEQFF	TRBV5-1	-	TRBJ2-1	once
TGTGCCAGCAGCAACCCTAAAGCGGGGGCGTCCCCCTACGAGCAGTACTTC	CASSNPKAGASPYEQYF	TRBV11-2	TRBD2	TRBJ2-7	-
TGTGCCAGCAAGGGGACTAGCGGGGGGGCGAACACCGGGGAGCTGTTTTTT	CASKGTSGGANTGELFF	TRBV27	TRBD2	TRBJ2-2	-
TGTGCCAGCAGTAATACAGGGGTATCTGAAGCTTTCTTT	CASSNTGVSEAFF	TRBV2	TRBD1	TRBJ1-1	-
TGTGCCAGCAGCTTAAGTCAGCGCTATGGCTACACCTTC	CASSLSQRYGYTF	TRBV7-3	-	TRBJ1-2	-
TGTGCCAGCTCACGCACATCCCAACAGAGGGCTGATGGCTACACCTTC	CASSRTSQQRADGYTF	TRBV18	-	TRBJ1-2	once
TGTGCCAGCAACCAAGAGCGGGTTTACGAGCAGTACTTC	CASNQERVYEQYF	TRBV6-1	-	TRBJ2-7	-
TGCGCCAGCAGCTTGGTGGAGGCTAGCGGGTTCGAGCAGTACTTC	CASSLVEASGFEQYF	TRBV5-1	TRBD2	TRBJ2-7	-
TGTGCCAGCAGCCCGAACGCAGGACTAATCACAGATACGCAGTATTTT	CASSPNAGLITDTQYF	TRBV9	-	TRBJ2-3	once
TGTGCCATCAGTGAGTCACAGGGGCGATCCTACGAGCAGTACTTC	CAISESQGRSYEQYF	TRBV10-3	TRBD1	TRBJ2-7	-
TGTGCCAGCAGCTTGGCAGGGGGCGGAGGATCACCCCTCCACTTT	CASSLAGGGGSPLHF	TRBV5-4	TRBD1	TRBJ1-6	-
TGCGCCAGCAGCTGGACAGGGGTCGAGCAGTACTTC	CASSWTGVEQYF	TRBV5-1	TRBD1	TRBJ2-7	few
TGTGCCACCAGCAGAGGACAGTTCCTCTACACTGAAGCTTTCTTT	CATSRGQFLYTEAFF	TRBV15	-	TRBJ1-1	-
TGTGCCAGCAGCCAAGAGGGACTAGCGGGGGTTACAGATACGCAGTATTTT	CASSQEGLAGVTDTQYF	TRBV14	TRBD2	TRBJ2-3	-
TGTGCCAGCAGTTTATCTATCGTACCAACGAGGGGGGGTTCACCCCTCCACTTT	CASSLSIVPTRGGSPLHF	TRBV27	-	TRBJ1-6	-
TGCGCCAGCAGCCAACAGACGGACCAAGAGACCCAGTACTTC	CASSQQTDQETQYF	TRBV5-1	-	TRBJ2-5	once
TGTGCCAGCAGCAAACCCGCCGGGGCCTACGAGCAGTACTTC	CASSKPAGAYEQYF	TRBV21-1	-	TRBJ2-7	-
TGTGCCAGTAGTAGGGACAGGCTAGGAGAGACCCAGTACTTC	CASSRDRLGETQYF	TRBV19	TRBD1	TRBJ2-5	-
TGTGCCAGCATAGGGACAGGGCCTTACGAGCAGTACTTC	CASIGTGPYEQYF	TRBV2	TRBD1	TRBJ2-7	-
TGTGCCAGCAGCACCACTAGCGGGGAAACGAGCACAGATACGCAGTATTTT	CASSTTSGETSTDTQYF	TRBV5-5	TRBD2	TRBJ2-3	-
TGTGCCAGCAGTTCCCCACTAGATAGATCCTACGAGCAGTACTTC	CASSSPLDRSYEQYF	TRBV6-6	-	TRBJ2-7	-
TGCGCCAGCAGCCGCGCTGACAGTTACGAGCAGTACTTT	CASSRADSYEQYF	TRBV4-3	-	TRBJ2-7	-
TGTGCCAGCAGCCCGAGAGATAACTATGGCTACACCTTC	CASSPRDNYGYTF	TRBV13	-	TRBJ1-2	few
TGTGCCAGCAGCCGACGGACTGGTTACAATGAGCAGTTCTTC	CASSRRTGYNEQFF	TRBV25-1	-	TRBJ2-1	-
TGCGCCAGCAGTGCCTCGACAGGGGGGAATGGCTACACCTTC	CASSASTGGNGYTF	TRBV10-1	TRBD1	TRBJ1-2	-
TGTGCCTGGAGTATTGAGGGTACTGAAGCTTTCTTT	CAWSIEGTEAFF	TRBV30	-	TRBJ1-1	-
TGTGCCAGTAAAGCGACAGGGGCAAGCTCTGGAAACACCATATATTTT	CASKATGASSGNTIYF	TRBV19	TRBD1	TRBJ1-3	-
TGCGCCAGCAGCTCATCCGGGAGCTCCTACGAGCAGTACTTC	CASSSSGSSYEQYF	TRBV5-1	-	TRBJ2-7	-
TGTGCCAGTAGTCCGGAGCGGGGGAACACCGGGGAGCTGTTTTTT	CASSPERGNTGELFF	TRBV19	TRBD2	TRBJ2-2	-
TGCGCCAGCAGCCAAACGGGGGCAGACAGGGGCGGTGGCTACACCTTC	CASSQTGADRGGGYTF	TRBV4-1	TRBD1	TRBJ1-2	-
TGTGCCAGCAGTTTCTTTTTTGGAGGGACTAGCGGTTTCAATGAGCAGTTCTTC	CASSFFFGGTSGFNEQFF	TRBV27	TRBD2	TRBJ2-1	few
TGTGCCAGCAGCTTATTCGCCGGGACTGCTTGTTACGAGCAGTACTTC	CASSLFAGTACYEQYF	TRBV7-7	-	TRBJ2-7	-
TGTGCCAGCTCGTCGTCTAGTTCCCAAGAGACCCAGTACTTC	CASSSSSSQETQYF	TRBV9	-	TRBJ2-5	-
TGTGCCAGCAGCCAGGAGGGACAGGGGGATGAAAAACTGTTTTTT	CASSQEGQGDEKLFF	TRBV7-2	TRBD1	TRBJ1-4	-
TGCGCCAGCAGTGTTTACAGTAACACTGAAGCTTTCTTT	CASSVYSNTEAFF	TRBV10-2	-	TRBJ1-1	once
TGTGCCAGCAGCCCCGGACAGGGGATGGGGGAAAAACTGTTTTTT	CASSPGQGMGEKLFF	TRBV11-2	TRBD1	TRBJ1-4	-
TGTGCCAGTAGCCTTACTAGCGGGGGTAGCTCCTACGAGCAGTACTTC	CASSLTSGGSSYEQYF	TRBV19	TRBD2	TRBJ2-7	-
TGTGCCAGCAGCTTACGCAGGGCTGGCGGGGAGCTGTTTTTT	CASSLRRAGGELFF	TRBV5-8	-	TRBJ2-2	once
TGTGCCAGCAGCGGGTGGCCGGATAGAGATGGCTACACCTTC	CASSGWPDRDGYTF	TRBV2	-	TRBJ1-2	-
TGCAGCGTTGTTCCAGGGGGCGGGCAGCCCCAGCATTTT	CSVVPGGGQPQHF	TRBV29-1	TRBD1	TRBJ1-5	-
TGTGCCAGCAGCTTGGTCCGGACAGATGGCTACACCTTC	CASSLVRTDGYTF	TRBV5-8	-	TRBJ1-2	few
TGTGCCAGCAGCCTTAGGGGACTAGGAAAAGCTTTCTTT	CASSLRGLGKAFF	TRBV7-2	-	TRBJ1-1	-
TGCAGTGCTACTAGCGGGGGGGCCCAGTACTTC	CSATSGGAQYF	TRBV20-1	TRBD2	TRBJ2-5	-
TGTGCCAGCAGGGGACAGGGAGGTGGCTACACCTTC	CASRGQGGGYTF	TRBV6-1	TRBD1	TRBJ1-2	-
TGCGCCAGCAGCCAAGCCTCGACTAGCGGGGGGGCAGATACGCAGTATTTT	CASSQASTSGGADTQYF	TRBV4-3	TRBD2	TRBJ2-3	-
TGTGCCAGCAGTGATCGATTGGGACAGAGCTTC	CASSDRLGQSF	TRBV6-4	TRBD1	TRBJ2-7	-
TGTGCCAGCAGCTTAGACGGACAGGGGAGGAGCACCTTC	CASSLDGQGRSTF	TRBV7-2	TRBD1	TRBJ1-2	-
TGTGCCAGCAGCCAAGAAACTAGCGGGGGAACCTACGAGCAGTACTTC	CASSQETSGGTYEQYF	TRBV14	TRBD2	TRBJ2-7	-
TGCGCCAGCAGCTTGGCCCCTAGTGGAGTCGATACGCAGTATTTT	CASSLAPSGVDTQYF	TRBV5-1	-	TRBJ2-3	-
TGTGCCAGCAGCTCCAGGGGGAGCAATCAGCCCCAGCATTTT	CASSSRGSNQPQHF	TRBV7-9	TRBD1	TRBJ1-5	-
TGTGCCAGCAGGGGGACTAGCGGGGGGGCCGGCGAGCAGTACTTC	CASRGTSGGAGEQYF	TRBV2	TRBD2	TRBJ2-7	-
TGTGCCAGCAGCTTGGCAGGCTCAGATACGCAGTATTTT	CASSLAGSDTQYF	TRBV7-2	-	TRBJ2-3	few
TGTGCCAGCAGCGTAGGAGGCACAGATACGCAGTATTTT	CASSVGGTDTQYF	TRBV9	-	TRBJ2-3	once